This is a list of T cell receptor beta chains from one sample in a study of early T cells in non-severe SARS-CoV-2 infection. TCRdb re-called the 5' RACE reads through MiXCR, storing one row per CDR3 protein. The table includes around 76,000 distinct CDR3 sequences, more than 12% detected once. The sequences come from whole blood, collected at baseline. The receptors were sampled from an adult who was a healthcare worker with PCR-confirmed SARS-CoV-2 infection or an uninfected control (not recorded which). Both conserved end residues are part of each CDR3. A D gene is named only where the DNA matches it firmly. Clone size is not always given. Where it is, it says once, few, many or a class for expanded clones.

CASSDRRAEAFF	TGTGCCAGCAGTGACAGGAGGGCTGAAGCTTTCTTT	many	TRBV2	-	TRBJ1-1
CASSLWLAGTYNEQFF	TGTGCCAGCAGCTTGTGGCTAGCGGGAACCTACAATGAGCAGTTCTTC	-	TRBV7-9	TRBD2	TRBJ2-1
CASRRGSTEAFF	TGTGCCAGCAGGAGGGGTTCTACTGAAGCTTTCTTT	-	TRBV2	-	TRBJ1-1
CASSLRLAGGLGETQYF	TGTGCCAGCAGCTTAAGGCTAGCGGGAGGTCTGGGAGAGACCCAGTACTTC	few	TRBV7-2	TRBD2	TRBJ2-5
CAISEAWEHSNQPQHF	TGTGCCATCAGTGAGGCGTGGGAGCATAGCAATCAGCCCCAGCATTTT	-	TRBV10-3	-	TRBJ1-5
CASSLARGGGYTF	TGTGCCAGCAGCTTGGCTAGGGGAGGAGGCTACACCTTC	few	TRBV5-6	-	TRBJ1-2
CASSHVGQQGGDEQYF	TGCGCCAGCAGTCACGTCGGCCAACAGGGGGGTGACGAGCAGTACTTC	-	TRBV5-1	TRBD1	TRBJ2-7
CASRSRQRLYGYTF	TGTGCCAGCAGGTCTAGACAGAGACTCTATGGCTACACCTTC	many	TRBV12-3/TRBV12-4	-	TRBJ1-2
CASNSHRGLGETQYF	TGCGCCAGCAACTCCCACAGGGGGCTTGGAGAGACCCAGTACTTC	few	TRBV5-1	TRBD1	TRBJ2-5
CATSESSGRSHEQYF	TGTGCCACCAGTGAATCTAGCGGGAGAAGCCACGAGCAGTACTTC	few	TRBV24-1	TRBD2	TRBJ2-7
CASSPGQSGNIQYF	TGTGCCAGCAGCCCGGGACAGTCTGGAAACATTCAGTACTTC	few	TRBV7-8	TRBD1	TRBJ2-4
CASSSRVRRDTQYF	TGTGCCAGCAGTAGCCGTGTCAGACGAGATACGCAGTATTTT	few	TRBV7-3	-	TRBJ2-3
CASSQDGYSGGYTF	TGTGCCAGCAGCCAAGATGGATATTCGGGTGGCTACACCTTC	once	TRBV3-1	-	TRBJ1-2
CASSPWGGEKLFF	TGTGCCAGCAGTCCCTGGGGCGGTGAAAAACTGTTTTTT	many	TRBV2	-	TRBJ1-4
CASRDRGRTEAFF	TGTGCCAGCAGGGACAGGGGGAGGACTGAAGCTTTCTTT	-	TRBV2	TRBD1	TRBJ1-1
CASSRMHPYEQYF	TGTGCCAGCAGTCGCATGCACCCCTACGAGCAGTACTTC	few	TRBV6-2/TRBV6-3	-	TRBJ2-7
CASSSTRNTGELFF	TGTGCCAGCAGCTCCACTAGGAACACCGGGGAGCTGTTTTTT	few	TRBV7-6	-	TRBJ2-2
CATSDSQTGGGETQYF	TGTGCCACCAGTGACTCTCAGACAGGGGGCGGTGAGACCCAGTACTTC	-	TRBV24-1	TRBD1	TRBJ2-5
CASNPAPGSYEQYF	TGTGCCAGCAATCCGGCCCCAGGTTCCTACGAGCAGTACTTC	many	TRBV28	-	TRBJ2-7
CATRGGGAYNEQFF	TGTGCCACCCGAGGAGGGGGTGCCTACAATGAGCAGTTCTTC	many	TRBV10-3	-	TRBJ2-1
CASSLALGTNQPQHF	TGTGCCAGCAGCTTAGCTCTGGGAACCAATCAGCCCCAGCATTTT	-	TRBV7-8	-	TRBJ1-5
CAIRGQPNTEAFF	TGTGCCATCAGGGGACAGCCGAACACTGAAGCTTTCTTT	few	TRBV10-3	TRBD1	TRBJ1-1
CSVEWRRNTEAFF	TGCAGCGTTGAGTGGAGGCGGAACACTGAAGCTTTCTTT	few	TRBV29-1	-	TRBJ1-1
CASSSGGQGFFGYEQYF	TGTGCCAGCAGCTCAGGGGGACAGGGATTTTTTGGTTACGAGCAGTACTTC	few	TRBV28	TRBD1	TRBJ2-7
CASSLAPGPQPQHF	TGTGCCAGCAGCTTGGCCCCCGGACCTCAGCCCCAGCATTTT	few	TRBV5-4	-	TRBJ1-5
CASSLRLAGEGEQFF	TGTGCCAGCAGCTTACGCCTAGCGGGAGAGGGTGAGCAGTTCTTC	many	TRBV7-6	TRBD2	TRBJ2-1
CSVRGGINQPQHF	TGCAGCGTGCGGGGGGGGATCAATCAGCCCCAGCATTTT	-	TRBV29-1	-	TRBJ1-5
CASSFRGQRGYTF	TGTGCCAGCAGTTTCCGGGGGCAGCGTGGCTACACCTTC	many	TRBV27	-	TRBJ1-2
CASSSHEGAGTEAFF	TGTGCCAGCAGTTCTCACGAGGGGGCTGGCACTGAAGCTTTCTTT	-	TRBV12-3/TRBV12-4	TRBD1	TRBJ1-1
CASSQGGLADPSSYNEQFF	TGTGCCAGCAGCCAAGGGGGACTAGCGGACCCTAGCTCCTACAATGAGCAGTTCTTC	few	TRBV4-2	TRBD2	TRBJ2-1
CASSPGTDNSPLHF	TGTGCCAGCAGCCCCGGGACAGATAATTCACCCCTCCACTTT	many	TRBV7-3	TRBD1	TRBJ1-6
CASSLGTISPLHF	TGTGCCAGCAGCTTAGGAACAATCTCACCCCTCCACTTT	-	TRBV7-6	-	TRBJ1-6
CASSPASGSYNEQFF	TGTGCCAGCAGCCCCGCTAGCGGATCCTACAATGAGCAGTTCTTC	few	TRBV12-3/TRBV12-4	TRBD2	TRBJ2-1
CASNRQGETQYF	TGTGCCAGCAATAGACAGGGAGAGACCCAGTACTTC	few	TRBV6-5	TRBD1	TRBJ2-5
CSVRMTASYEQYF	TGCAGCGTTCGTATGACAGCTAGCTACGAGCAGTACTTC	-	TRBV29-1	-	TRBJ2-7
CASSLVLLDEQYF	TGCGCCAGCAGCTTGGTTCTACTGGACGAGCAGTACTTC	few	TRBV5-1	-	TRBJ2-7
CASTPQGAQSEQYF	TGTGCCAGCACCCCGCAGGGGGCGCAAAGCGAGCAGTACTTC	-	TRBV28	TRBD1	TRBJ2-7
CASSLYGRETQYF	TGTGCCAGCAGCTTATACGGGAGGGAGACCCAGTACTTC	few	TRBV7-3	TRBD2	TRBJ2-5
CASRSSGSSTGELFF	TGTGCCAGCAGAAGTAGCGGGAGTAGCACCGGGGAGCTGTTTTTT	few	TRBV28	TRBD2	TRBJ2-2
CASSQRAGPYEQYF	TGTGCCAGCAGCCAAAGGGCAGGACCCTACGAGCAGTACTTC	few	TRBV4-2	-	TRBJ2-7
CAGLRRGLGETQYF	TGTGCCGGTCTGCGGAGGGGGCTGGGAGAGACCCAGTACTTC	few	TRBV30	-	TRBJ2-5